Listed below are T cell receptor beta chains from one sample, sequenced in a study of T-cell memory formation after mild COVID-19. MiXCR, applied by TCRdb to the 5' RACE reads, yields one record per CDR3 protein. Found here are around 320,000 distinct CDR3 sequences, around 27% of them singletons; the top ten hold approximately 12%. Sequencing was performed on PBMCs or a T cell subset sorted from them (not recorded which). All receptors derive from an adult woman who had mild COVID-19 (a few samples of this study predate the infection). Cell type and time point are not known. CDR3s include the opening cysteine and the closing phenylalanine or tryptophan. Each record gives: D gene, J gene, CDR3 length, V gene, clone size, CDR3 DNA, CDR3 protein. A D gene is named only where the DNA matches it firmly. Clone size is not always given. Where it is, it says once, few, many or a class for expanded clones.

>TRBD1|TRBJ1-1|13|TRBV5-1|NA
TGCGCCAGCAGCCGGACAGGGAGTGCTGAAGCTTTCTTT
CASSRTGSAEAFF
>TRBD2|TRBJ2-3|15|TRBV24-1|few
TGTGCCACCACCGGAACCGCGGGAGGCACAGATACGCAGTATTTT
CATTGTAGGTDTQYF
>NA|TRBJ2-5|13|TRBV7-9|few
TGTGCCAGCAGTACGGCGGGGGCAGAGACCCAGTACTTC
CASSTAGAETQYF
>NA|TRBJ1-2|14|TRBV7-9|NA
TGTGCCAGCAGCTTGTTCGGGGGAGGCTATGGCTACACCTTC
CASSLFGGGYGYTF
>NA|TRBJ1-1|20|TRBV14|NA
TGTGCCAGCAGCCAAGCGAGAAGCTACCGGCAGGCGACCATGAACACTGAAGCTTTCTTT
CASSQARSYRQATMNTEAFF
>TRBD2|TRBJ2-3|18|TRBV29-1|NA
TGCAGCGTTGAAGATGTCGCTAGCGGACGGCGTAGCACAGATACGCAGTATTTT
CSVEDVASGRRSTDTQYF
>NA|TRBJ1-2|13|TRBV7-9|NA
TGTGCCAGCAGTCCCCCAGGGAGAGATGGCTACACCTTC
CASSPPGRDGYTF
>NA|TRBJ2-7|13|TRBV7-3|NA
TGTGCCAGCAGCTTAACCCCCCTGACCGAGCAGTACTTC
CASSLTPLTEQYF
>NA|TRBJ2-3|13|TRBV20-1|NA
TGCAGTGCTAGAGGACATATCACAGATACGCAGTATTTT
CSARGHITDTQYF
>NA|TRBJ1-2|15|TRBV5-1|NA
TGCGCCAGCAGCTTGGTCGCCCGGACTAACTATGGCTACACCTTC
CASSLVARTNYGYTF
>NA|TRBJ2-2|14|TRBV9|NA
TGTGCCAGCAGCGTAGGGGGGACCACCGGGGAGCTGTTTTTT
CASSVGGTTGELFF